In its sample, the clone carrying this T cell receptor (beta chain) was seen a few times. As yet, its antigen is unknown. The record originates from a study of OX40 agonist ivuxolimab in advanced cancers. On the study more broadly: Enrollees could have had prior anti-PD-1, anti-PD-L1 or anti-CTLA-4 therapy, which around 43% had received.

Trimming removed 8 bases from V and 5 bases from J; junction bases left unmatched: 5. Per germline, CDR1 LNHDA and CDR2 SQIVND (reference sequence). The CDR3 runs 14 residues. Data came from immunoSEQ multiplex PCR; TCRdb stores just in-frame clones and leaves some out. The sample records about 96,000 clones, approximately 80% being singletons. Overall study findings and caveats: Low levels of normalized T-cell clonal expansion also appeared in some nonresponders. There were, on average, more expanded clones in CD8+ T cells than in CD4+.

This clonotype was sampled from an adult with an advanced solid tumor such as melanoma, head and neck, liver or kidney cancer. The rearrangement links TRBV19 to TRBJ2-3; 12 bases line up with TRBD1. The starting material was CD4+ or CD8+ T cells sorted from blood, obtained in a trial of the OX40 agonist ivuxolimab. CDR3 region: CASRDRGREDTQYF. DNA of the CDR3: TGTGCCAGTCGGGACAGGGGGCGGGAAGATACGCAGTATTTT.